Presented here are 27 T cell receptor beta chains from one specimen sequenced in a study of CD8+ T cells in alopecia areata. Lesional scalp punch biopsies and peripheral blood were collected from alopecia areata patients. Extracted RNA was reverse transcribed, and the resulting cDNA served as sequencing template. TCRdb's copy holds only in-frame clones and misses some; the assay was immunoSEQ multiplex PCR. The data contain roughly 20,000 clones, more than 50% of them singletons. Here the sequenced sample was skin, taken at week 0. The receptors were gathered from a human donor with alopecia areata.

The chain has TRBV5-1 and TRBJ1-6; the match to TRBD1 covers 10 bases. J gave up 1 base and V 3 bases, and 7 bases lay outside the gene matches. In germline, CDR1 is SGHRS, CDR2 YFSETQ. This CDR3 comprises 18 residues. In DNA, the CDR3 is TGCGCCAGCAGCTCCGGACAGGGGGGAGGTTCCTATAATTCACCCCTCCACTTT. It codes for CASSSGQGGGSYNSPLHF.

This chain connects TRBV4-2 to TRBJ2-3; no firm D call. Trimming removed 0 bases at V and 2 bases at J, with 9 bases between. Germline CDR1 LGHNA, CDR2 YNFKEQ. This CDR3 contains 15 residues. The CDR3 sequence: CASSQDRVATDTQYF. The DNA for the CDR3 is TGTGCCAGCAGCCAAGATCGGGTCGCCACAGATACGCAGTATTTT.

The V gene is TRBV2, the J gene TRBJ2-7; no reliable D call. CDR3 length: 14 residues. V was pared by 1 base and J by 3 bases, with 10 bases between. Germline-derived CDR1 and CDR2 are SNHLY and FYNNEI. DNA of the CDR3: TGTGCCAGCAGTGAAGACTACCAGTTCTACGAGCAGTACTTC. It is translated as CASSEDYQFYEQYF.

The rearrangement joins TRBV6-5 to TRBJ1-2; tentative D call: TRBD1 (5 bases). Per the germline V gene, CDR1 is MNHEY and CDR2 is SVGAGI. This CDR3 contains 16 residues. Trimming removed 1 base at V and 3 bases at J, with 15 bases between. CDR3 protein: CASSYLGGVDYYGYTF. CDR3 nucleotides: TGTGCCAGCAGTTACTTGGGAGGGGTGGATTACTATGGCTACACCTTC.

The J gene is TRBJ2-1, the V gene TRBV7-9; tentatively, D is TRBD1 (5 bases). Germline V lookup: CDR1 SEHNR, CDR2 FQNEAQ (reference sequence). Trimming took 5 bases from V and 4 from J, leaving 18 bases between them. The CDR3 covers 16 residues. In DNA form, the CDR3 reads TGTGCCAGCAGCCCCCTAGGGGTTATCCGGTACAATGAGCAGTTCTTC. As protein: CASSPLGVIRYNEQFF.

The chain couples TRBV7-2 to TRBJ1-2; 7 nucleotides match TRBD1. The CDR3 runs 13 residues. Unmatched junction bases numbered 6, after V lost 6 bases and J lost 5 bases. Germline V gene sequence: CDR1 SGHTA, CDR2 FQGNSA. CDR3 DNA: TGTGCCAGCAGTCCGGGGACAGCTTATGGCTACACCTTC. Its translation is CASSPGTAYGYTF.

This chain joins TRBV5-1 and TRBJ2-7; TRBD1 matches at 12 bases. This CDR3 region has 14 residues. Germline loops: CDR1 SGHRS, CDR2 YFSETQ. V gave up 3 bases and J gave up 6 bases; unmatched junction bases: 4. Here the CDR3 DNA reads TGCGCCAGCAGCTCGGGACAGGGGGCTTCCGAGCAGTACTTC. Translating it yields CASSSGQGASEQYF. The entire variable domain, with the rest obtained from reference TRBV5-1 and TRBJ2-7, is as follows: KAGVTQTPRYLIKTRGQQVTLSCSPISGHRSVSWYQQTPGQGLQFLFEYFSETQRNKGNFPGRFSGRQFSNSRSEMNVSTLELGDSALYLCASSSGQGASEQYFGPGTRLTVT.

This clone has more than one count but fewer than ten. The chain recombines TRBV7-8 with TRBJ1-1, with unresolved D. Per germline, CDR1 SGHVS and CDR2 FQNEAQ. Trimming cost V 5 bases and J 4 bases, with 14 bases left between them. The CDR3 contains 14 residues. The CDR3 region has the DNA TGTGCCAGCAGCCTCTATAAGCGGGGCACTGAAGCTTTCTTT. Translation gives CASSLYKRGTEAFF.

The J gene is TRBJ2-3, the V gene TRBV7-2; D unresolved. The CDR3 has 12 residues. Germline V gives CDR1 SGHTA, CDR2 FQGNSA. V lost 3 bases and J 3 bases, leaving 4 bases between the germline ends. The CDR3 here is CASSFETDTQYF. DNA for the CDR3: TGTGCCAGCAGCTTTGAAACAGATACGCAGTATTTT.

This clone appeared a few times. The V call is TRBV11-3, the J call TRBJ2-7; 8 bases align to TRBD2. CDR3 length: 15 residues. Looked up from germline, CDR1 is SGHNT and CDR2 is YENEEA. J lost 3 bases, V lost 3 bases, and 7 bases had no gene match. CDR3 sequence: CASSFPSGGIYEQYF. The CDR3 coding sequence is TGTGCCAGCAGCTTCCCCAGCGGGGGCATCTACGAGCAGTACTTC.

The chain has TRBV11-1 and TRBJ2-5; 8 bases are a match to TRBD1. TRBJ2-7 matches the DNA end more closely, so the J call is doubtful. This CDR3 spans 13 amino acids. Germline V gene sequence: CDR1 SGHAT, CDR2 FQDESV (reference sequence). The CDR3 DNA sequence: TGTGCCAGCAGCCCCGACAGGGGATACGAGCAGTACTTC. Translation: CASSPDRGYEQYF.

This sequence joins TRBV5-1 and TRBJ1-1, with D possibly being TRBD1 (5 bases). Per the germline V gene, CDR1 is SGHRS and CDR2 is YFSETQ. CDR3 size: 15 residues. The V end was cut by 0 bases, the J end by 4 bases, with 13 bases between. The CDR3 DNA follows: TGCGCCAGCAGCTTGGGAGGGAGGGGTATCACTGAAGCTTTCTTT. Translation gives CASSLGGRGITEAFF. Full variable domain (outside the CDR3, taken from reference TRBV5-1 and TRBJ1-1): KAGVTQTPRYLIKTRGQQVTLSCSPISGHRSVSWYQQTPGQGLQFLFEYFSETQRNKGNFPGRFSGRQFSNSRSEMNVSTLELGDSALYLCASSLGGRGITEAFFGQGTRLTVV.

This chain links TRBV2 with TRBJ2-1; perhaps TRBD2 as D (6 bases). The length of the CDR3 is 14 residues. CDR1 is SNHLY, CDR2 FYNNEI, per germline. Deletions cut 0 bases from V and 16 bases from J, with 19 bases between. CDR3: CASSEALSRRGLFF. For the CDR3, the DNA is TGTGCCAGCAGTGAAGCGTTATCACGGCGGGGTCTATTCTTC.

V and J are TRBV4-3 and TRBJ2-7; 10 bases align to TRBD2. J gave up 3 bases and V 0 bases, and 5 bases lay outside the gene matches. The length of the CDR3 is 16 residues. Germline-derived CDR1 and CDR2 are LGHNA and YSLEER. The chain's CDR3 is CASSQDSGGAVYEQYF. As DNA, the CDR3 is TGCGCCAGCAGCCAAGACAGCGGGGGGGCCGTCTACGAGCAGTACTTC.

The chain recombines TRBV5-8 with TRBJ2-6, with 9 bases that match TRBD1. The V segment lost 4 bases and the J segment 1 base; nucleotides outside the gene matches: 9. CDR1 SGHTS and CDR2 YDEGEE come from the germline V gene. There are 18 residues in the CDR3. The CDR3, as DNA: TGTGCCAGCAGCCCCGGACAGGGGAGTGAGTCTGGGGCCAACGTCCTGACTTTC. This sequence encodes CASSPGQGSESGANVLTF.

V and J are TRBV7-9 and TRBJ2-1; the D gene is possibly TRBD2 (7 bases). The CDR3 runs to 17 residues. The V end was cut by 5 bases, the J end by 0 bases, with 17 bases between. Germline CDR1 SEHNR, CDR2 FQNEAQ (reference sequence). The CDR3 sequence: CASSPSGGGSSYNEQFF. The CDR3 nucleotides read TGTGCCAGCAGCCCTAGTGGGGGGGGCAGCTCCTACAATGAGCAGTTCTTC.

The genes are TRBV7-8 and TRBJ1-5, with 7 bases aligning to TRBD1. There are 15 residues in the CDR3. J gave up 6 bases and V 5 bases, and 10 bases lay outside the gene matches. The germline CDR1 and CDR2 sequences are SGHVS and FQNEAQ. The CDR3 is CASSRRQGGSQPQHF. In nucleotides, the CDR3 is TGTGCCAGCAGCCGGCGACAGGGTGGTAGTCAGCCCCAGCATTTT.

This clone came up a few times. V is TRBV6-6 and J is TRBJ2-7, with a weak D call TRBD2 (5 bases). The CDR3 totals 12 residues. Germline CDR1 and CDR2: MNHNY and SVGAGI (reference sequence). V lost 6 bases and J 3 bases, leaving 9 bases between the germline ends. CDR3 bases: TGTGCCAGCAGCCCACGGGGCTACGAGCAGTACTTC. As protein: CASSPRGYEQYF.

This chain joins TRBV4-3 and TRBJ2-3; 7 bases align to TRBD1. Germline-derived CDR1 and CDR2 are LGHNA and YSLEER. CDR3 length: 16 amino acids. With V trimmed by 0 bases and J by 4 bases, 7 bases remained unmatched. The CDR3 reads CASSQEHTGTADTQYF. The CDR3 nucleotides read TGCGCCAGCAGCCAAGAACATACCGGGACAGCAGATACGCAGTATTTT.

The rearrangement links TRBV6-6 to TRBJ2-6; 7 nucleotides align to TRBD1. Germline V lookup: CDR1 MNHNY, CDR2 SVGAGI (reference sequence). CDR3 size: 13 residues. CDR3: CAGTGVGANVLTF. CDR3 coding DNA: TGTGCTGGAACAGGGGTTGGGGCCAACGTCCTGACTTTC.

This clone has a single count. The genes are TRBV6-6 and TRBJ1-1; D uncertain. The CDR3 has 12 amino acids. CDR1 and CDR2 from the germline V gene are MNHNY and SVGAGI (reference sequence). The V and J ends lost 6 bases and 1 base respectively, with 6 bases between them. CDR3 nucleotides: TGTGCCAGCAGACTCAGGAACACTGAAGCTTTCTTT. The encoded protein is CASRLRNTEAFF.

This clone was picked up one time. The chain combines TRBV2 with TRBJ2-7; D is perhaps TRBD2 (6 bases). V lost 1 base and J 5 bases, leaving 9 bases between the germline ends. Germline V CDR1 and CDR2: SNHLY, FYNNEI. There are 13 residues in the CDR3. The CDR3 is CASSEVGGNEQYF. The CDR3 nucleotides are TGTGCCAGCAGTGAAGTGGGAGGCAACGAGCAGTACTTC.

DNA of the CDR3: TGTGCCAGTAATTCGGGCGGCGAAGCCAAAAACATTCAGTACTTC. It specifies CASNSGGEAKNIQYF. The chain is built from TRBV19 and TRBJ2-4; D not certain. The CDR3 loop spans 15 amino acids. Trimming removed 7 bases from V and 0 bases from J, with 13 bases in between. Germline loops: CDR1 LNHDA, CDR2 SQIVND (reference sequence).

V and J are TRBV11-2 and TRBJ2-1; weak D call: TRBD2 (6 bases). The CDR3 loop spans 14 amino acids. Germline V gene data show CDR1 as SGHAT and CDR2 as FQNNGV. Trimming cost V 5 bases and J 6 bases, with 14 bases left between them. In nucleotides, the CDR3 is TGTGCCAGCAGCACGGGGGACGGGTTCAATGAGCAGTTCTTC. This encodes CASSTGDGFNEQFF.

This clone is a singleton in its sample. The chain combines TRBV4-2 with TRBJ2-7; 7 bases are shared with TRBD2. Losses at the gene ends were 0 bases for V and 6 bases for J; bases not matched to a gene: 17. Germline V gives CDR1 LGHNA, CDR2 YNFKEQ. CDR3 length equals 18 residues. CDR3 DNA: TGTGCCAGCAGCCAAGACCCGACAGCGCGGGGGAGCCTGGGCGAGCAGTACTTC. Translated: CASSQDPTARGSLGEQYF.

V usage is TRBV7-8 and J usage is TRBJ2-5; the match to TRBD1 covers 8 bases. CDR1 and CDR2 (germline): SGHVS, FQNEAQ. The CDR3 totals 18 residues. The V and J ends lost 2 bases and 4 bases, in that order; junction bases with no gene match: 15. The CDR3 spells CASSLSPPWTGRGETQYF. In nucleotides, the CDR3 is TGTGCCAGCAGCTTATCCCCCCCCTGGACAGGGCGAGGAGAGACCCAGTACTTC.

V and J are TRBV30 and TRBJ2-5, with D possibly being TRBD2 (7 bases). TRBJ2-7 matches the DNA end more closely, so the J call is doubtful. Germline V gives CDR1 GTSNPN, CDR2 SVGIG (reference sequence). The CDR3 length is 13 residues. The CDR3 spells CAFLPGGAGEQYF. The CDR3 region has the DNA TGTGCCTTTCTACCTGGGGGGGCCGGCGAGCAGTACTTC.